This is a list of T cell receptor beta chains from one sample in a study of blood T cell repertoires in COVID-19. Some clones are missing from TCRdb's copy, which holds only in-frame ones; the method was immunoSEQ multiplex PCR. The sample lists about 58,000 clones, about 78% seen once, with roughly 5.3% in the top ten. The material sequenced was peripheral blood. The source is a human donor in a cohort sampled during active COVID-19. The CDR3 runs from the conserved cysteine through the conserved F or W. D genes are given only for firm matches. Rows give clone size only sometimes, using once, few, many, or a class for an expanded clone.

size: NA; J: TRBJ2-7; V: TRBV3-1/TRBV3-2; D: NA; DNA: TGTGCCAGCAGCCAAGATCTAGGCTTGGTTTTCGAGCAGTACTTC; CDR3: CASSQDLGLVFEQYF
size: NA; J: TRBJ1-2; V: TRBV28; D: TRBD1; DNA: TGTGCCAGTCTACCGTACAGGGGGCGGGGCTACACCTTC; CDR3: CASLPYRGRGYTF
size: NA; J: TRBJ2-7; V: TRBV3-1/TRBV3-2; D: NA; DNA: TGTGCCAGCAGCCAAGATCTAGTTCAGGCTACGGCGGGGGAGCAGTACTTC; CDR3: CASSQDLVQATAGEQYF
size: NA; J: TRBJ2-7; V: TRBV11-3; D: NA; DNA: TGTGCCAGCAGCTGGATGGCGGGCGAGCAGTACTTC; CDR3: CASSWMAGEQYF
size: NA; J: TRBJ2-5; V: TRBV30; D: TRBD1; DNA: TGTGCCTACACAGGGGGCCGGGAGACCCAGTACTTC; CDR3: CAYTGGRETQYF
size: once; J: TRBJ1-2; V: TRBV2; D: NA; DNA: TGTGCCAGCAGTGGGTCGACATATGGCTACACCTTC; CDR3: CASSGSTYGYTF
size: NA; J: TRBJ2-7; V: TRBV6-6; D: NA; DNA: TGTGCCAGCAGTTACGTAGGGGACTACGAGCAGTACTTC; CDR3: CASSYVGDYEQYF
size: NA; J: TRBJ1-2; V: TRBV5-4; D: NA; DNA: TGTGCCAGCAGCCCAGGGATCGAAGGCAAAAACTATGGCTACACCTTC; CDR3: CASSPGIEGKNYGYTF
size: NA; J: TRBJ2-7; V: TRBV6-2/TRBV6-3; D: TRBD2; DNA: TGTGCCAGCAGCTCCGTTATAGCGGGAGGCCGGGCAAGGTACGAGCAGTACTTC; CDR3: CASSSVIAGGRARYEQYF
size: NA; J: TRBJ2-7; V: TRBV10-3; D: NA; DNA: TGTGCCATCAGCGATCTAGCTGGTGAGCAGTACTTC; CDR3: CAISDLAGEQYF
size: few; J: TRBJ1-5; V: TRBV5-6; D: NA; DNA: TGTGCCAGCAGCTGGCAAAATCAGCCCCAGCATTTT; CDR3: CASSWQNQPQHF
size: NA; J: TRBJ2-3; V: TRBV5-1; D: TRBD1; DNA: TGCGCCAGCAGCAGGGGACAGGGCACAGATACGCAGTATTTT; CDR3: CASSRGQGTDTQYF
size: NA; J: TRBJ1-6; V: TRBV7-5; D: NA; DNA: TGTGCCAGAAGCCGAGACAGGATCGGGAATTCACCCCTCCACTTT; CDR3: CARSRDRIGNSPLHF
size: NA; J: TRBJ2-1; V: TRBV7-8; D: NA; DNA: TGTGCCAGCAGCCCGCGTGCGGGGAATAAGGTCAACAATGAGCAGTTCTTC; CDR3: CASSPRAGNKVNNEQFF
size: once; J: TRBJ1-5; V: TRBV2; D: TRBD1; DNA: TGTGCCAGCAGTGGACAGGGCCGCAATCAGCCCCAGCATTTT; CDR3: CASSGQGRNQPQHF
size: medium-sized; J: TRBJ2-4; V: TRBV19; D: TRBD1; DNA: TGTGCCAGTAGTATACCTCCCCGACAGGGTCCTCAGATTCAGTACTTC; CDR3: CASSIPPRQGPQIQYF